This T cell receptor beta chain was captured by sequencing in a study of T cell clonality in common variable immunodeficiency. Trimming cost V 6 bases and J 4 bases; bases outside gene matches: 11. Germline CDR1 and CDR2: LNHDA and SQIVND (reference sequence). The CDR3 covers 15 residues. Using immunoSEQ multiplex PCR, the repertoire was profiled, and TCRdb retains in-frame clones only, with some absent. In total the sample includes about 47,000 clones, none of them seen once. The table lists this clone with a few counts. The CDR3 end falls 3 residues outside the read, so it is completed with the germline J gene.

J is TRBJ1-2 and V is TRBV19, with TRBD1 matching over 7 bases. Sequenced input: peripheral blood mononuclear cells. The source is a person between 18 and 75 years old in good health. This chain's CDR3 is CASSRQGVVTYGYTF. CDR3 DNA, as far as it was read: TGTGCCAGTAGCCGACAGGGCGTAGTAACCTATGGC. The complete variable domain, with remaining parts taken from reference TRBV19 and TRBJ1-2, reads DGGITQSPKYLFRKEGQNVTLSCEQNLNHDAMYWYRQDPGQGLRLIYYSQIVNDFQKGDIAEGYSVSREKKESFPLTVTSAQKNPTAFYLCASSRQGVVTYGYTFGSGTRLTVV.